This TCR beta chain originates from a study of T cell responses to AZD1222 COVID-19 vaccine. This clone has just a few counts. What it binds is unknown. General study findings and limits: Only a handful of AZD1222 recipients were seropositive at baseline.

Assay used: immunoSEQ multiplex PCR; TCRdb lists only in-frame clones, some missing. The data show under 150,000 clones, around 89% seen once. The length of the CDR3 is 15 residues. Germline CDR1 and CDR2: MDHEN and SYDVKM. V was trimmed by 2 bases and J by 11 bases, leaving 21 bases between them. V gene TRBV28 combines with J gene TRBJ1-1; TRBD1 is a possible D gene (6 bases). The sample in question was peripheral blood, obtained on day 0 of AZD1222 vaccination. This clonotype was sampled from an adult in good health. The CDR3 region has the DNA TGTGCCAGCAGTTTAGTCGGGACATGGGGTCTGGAGGCTTTCTTT. Translated, it gives CASSLVGTWGLEAFF. The full variable domain, completed using reference TRBV28 and TRBJ1-1, is DVKVTQSSRYLVKRTGEKVFLECVQDMDHENMFWYRQDPGLGLRLIYFSYDVKMKEKGDIPEGYSVSREKKERFSLILESASTNQTSMYLCASSLVGTWGLEAFFGQGTRLTVV.